This TCR beta chain was sequenced during a study of shared clonotypes between healthy human individuals. Study information: Per donor, CD8 memory used one plate, CD8 naive used two, CD4 memory used three and CD4 naive used three.

CD8 memory pooled CD45RO+ cells and CCR7-negative CD45RA+ TemRA cells. Germline V gene data show CDR1 as SGHDT and CDR2 as YYEEEE. The CDR3 runs 14 residues. Trimming removed 3 bases from V and 3 bases from J, with 13 bases in between. The table came from immunoSEQ multiplex PCR; TCRdb's copy has only in-frame clones and leaves some out. The sample shows about 320,000 clones, more than 75% of them seen only once. The study's findings and limits: Relative to memory subsets, naive subsets generally showed larger estimated richness. Inspection by rarefaction showed sorted-subset sequencing to be incomplete despite large depth.

For this clone: Its antigen is not identified.

The source material was memory CD8+ T cells sorted from blood. The subset here: CD45RO+ cells pooled with CCR7-negative TemRA cells. This TCR was recovered from a man younger than 35 in good health. The chain couples TRBV5-6 to TRBJ2-7; D remains ambiguous. CDR3 loop: CASSWADGDYEQYF. The CDR3 DNA reads TGTGCCAGCAGCTGGGCGGACGGCGACTACGAGCAGTACTTC.